The 15 T cell receptor beta chains in this list originate from one sample, sequenced in a study of blood T cells in healthy people across ages. It was with a sample-barcoded 5' primer and a J-beta primer mix that a second PCR of roughly 6 to 12 cycles was run. Each CDR3 protein is one row after TCRdb ran MiXCR on the 5' RACE reads. The table shows around 900,000 distinct CDR3 sequences, with about 28% occurring only once. The sequenced sample consisted of blood. Source of these receptors: a woman at least 80 years old in good health.

This clonotype has a count of ten or more. This sequence joins TRBV2 and TRBJ2-5, with D uncertain. This CDR3 comprises 11 residues. V was shortened by 6 bases and J by 5 bases, with 7 bases between the two germline ends. Germline CDR1 is SNHLY and CDR2 is FYNNEI. CDR3 nucleotide sequence: TGTGCCAGCAGCTTCCACGAGACCCAGTACTTC. Encoded protein: CASSFHETQYF.

This clonotype has more than one count but fewer than ten. V is TRBV27 and J is TRBJ1-2; the D gene is possibly TRBD1 (6 bases). V lost 0 bases to trimming and J lost 4 bases, with 15 bases between them. Germline V gives CDR1 MNHEY, CDR2 SMNVEV (reference sequence). The CDR3 is made up of 16 amino acids. This CDR3 is CASSLSRGGRIYGYTF. In nucleotides, the CDR3 is TGTGCCAGCAGTTTATCGAGGGGGGGGCGGATCTATGGCTACACCTTC.

This clonotype has a handful of counts. The rearrangement uses TRBV30 and TRBJ2-3; 7 bases fit TRBD1. This CDR3 comprises 13 residues. J lost 11 bases, V lost 2 bases, and 10 bases had no gene match. CDR1 is GTSNPN, CDR2 SVGIG, per germline (reference sequence). The CDR3 here is CAWSPLQGSGQYF. The CDR3 region has the DNA TGTGCCTGGAGTCCCCTACAGGGGTCCGGGCAGTATTTT.

This clonotype was picked up many times. The chain couples TRBV12-3 or TRBV12-4 to TRBJ1-1; 8 bases match TRBD1. CDR3 length: 15 amino acids. With V trimmed by 6 bases and J by 1 base, 7 bases remained unmatched. The CDR3 is CASRATGTGNTEAFF. The CDR3, as DNA: TGTGCCAGCAGGGCTACCGGGACAGGGAACACTGAAGCTTTCTTT.

This clonotype was seen more than once but under ten times. This chain connects TRBV3-1 to TRBJ1-5, with 7 bases matching TRBD1. Looked up from germline, CDR1 is LGHDT and CDR2 is YNNKEL (reference sequence). The CDR3 is made up of 15 amino acids. The J segment lost 3 bases and the V segment lost 1 base, leaving 3 bases of the junction unmatched. The CDR3 DNA reads TGTGCCAGCAGCCAAGGGACAGGCTACAATCAGCCCCAGCATTTT. Amino acid sequence: CASSQGTGYNQPQHF.

Note on this clonotype: With a much larger clone just one base away, this may be a read error. This chain uses TRBV5-1 with TRBJ2-3, with D possibly TRBD2 on 5 matching bases. The V end was cut by 1 base, the J end by 0 bases, with 12 bases between. Germline lookup yields CDR1 SGHRS and CDR2 YFSETQ. The CDR3 runs 16 residues. CDR3 in amino acids: CASSLSGSGSTDTQYF. The CDR3, as DNA: TGCGCCAGCAGCTTGTCGGGGAGCGGCAGCACAGATACGCAGTATTTT.

As to this clonotype: A read error may be the cause here, since a much bigger clone is one base away. The chain carries TRBV6-2 or TRBV6-3 and TRBJ2-5, with a possible D match to TRBD2 (5 bases). The CDR3 sequence is 15 residues long. Germline V gives CDR1 MNHEY, CDR2 SVGEGT. CDR3 DNA: TGTACCAGCGCAGCCCCAGATCGTAGGAGGCAGACCCAGTACTTC. This gives the protein CTSAAPDRRRQTQYF.

This clonotype was detected only a few times. The chain uses TRBV4-3 and TRBJ1-3; a possible D gene is TRBD1 (6 bases). CDR1 is LGHNA, CDR2 YSLEER, per germline. With 0 bases removed from V and 0 bases from J, the gap between germline ends came to 15 bases. This CDR3 has 18 amino acids. The CDR3 region has the DNA TGCGCCAGCAGCCAAGACCCCTCGCAGGGGAGCTCTGGAAACACCATATATTTT. Its protein product is CASSQDPSQGSSGNTIYF.

This clonotype was observed a few times. CDR3 in amino acids: CSAFGQGEAEAFF. CDR3 in DNA: TGCAGTGCTTTTGGACAGGGAGAGGCAGAAGCTTTCTTT. V is TRBV20-1 and J is TRBJ1-1; TRBD1 matches at 8 bases. This CDR3 is built from 13 residues. Trimming took 5 bases from V and 8 from J; bases not matched to a gene: 10. Per germline, CDR1 DFQATT and CDR2 SNEGSKA (reference sequence).

Note on this clonotype: Germline and junction disagree at one end, which may indicate a read error. This chain joins TRBV25-1 and TRBJ1-4; TRBD1 aligns across 7 bases. The CDR3 totals 12 residues. CDR1 is MGHDK, CDR2 SYGVNS, per germline. The CDR3 nucleotides read TGTGTCAGCAGCAGGGGGAGCGAAAAACTGTTTTTT. Translating gives CVSSRGSEKLFF.

This clonotype was counted only a few times. The chain couples TRBV19 to TRBJ2-7; possibly TRBD1 for D (5 bases). This CDR3 comprises 15 residues. Germline assignment: CDR1 LNHDA and CDR2 SQIVND (reference sequence). Trimming left V 1 base short and J 2 bases short, with 12 bases between. The CDR3 region is CASSIAPGPTYEQYF. CDR3 nucleotides: TGTGCCAGTAGTATAGCACCAGGGCCAACCTACGAGCAGTACTTC.

V and J are TRBV5-1 and TRBJ2-5; D remains unclear. The length of the CDR3 is 13 residues. The V end lost 3 bases, the J end lost 0 bases, and 6 bases lay between the germline ends. The germline V gene has CDR1 SGHRS and CDR2 YFSETQ. DNA for the CDR3: TGCGCCAGCAGCTCAGACAACCAAGAGACCCAGTACTTC. Translated, it gives CASSSDNQETQYF.

This clonotype occurred many times. The chain employs TRBV6-2 or TRBV6-3 and TRBJ2-1; D remains unclear. Germline V lookup: CDR1 MNHEY, CDR2 SVGEGT. V shed 6 bases and J shed 3 bases, with 3 bases lying between them. There are 11 residues in the CDR3. The CDR3 DNA reads as TGTGCCAGCAGGGACTACAATGAGCAGTTCTTC. Protein sequence: CASRDYNEQFF.

CDR3 protein: CASSLTASSGSYNEQFF. CDR3 bases: TGTGCCAGCAGCTTAACGGCGTCTAGCGGCTCCTACAATGAGCAGTTCTTC. This chain uses TRBV7-3 with TRBJ2-1; 7 bases are shared with TRBD2. The J segment lost 0 bases and the V segment lost 0 bases, leaving 5 bases of the junction unmatched. CDR3 length: 17 amino acids. Germline CDR1 reads SGHTA; CDR2 reads FQGTGA.

This clonotype was picked up many times. The chain uses TRBV7-2 and TRBJ2-1, with 13 bases that match TRBD2. The CDR3 loop spans 15 amino acids. The germline CDR1 and CDR2 sequences are SGHTA and FQGNSA. V was clipped by 4 bases and J by 7 bases; unmatched bases: 4. CDR3 DNA: TGTGCCAGCAGCTCAGGACTAGCGGGGGCGAATGAGCAGTTCTTC. Amino acids: CASSSGLAGANEQFF.